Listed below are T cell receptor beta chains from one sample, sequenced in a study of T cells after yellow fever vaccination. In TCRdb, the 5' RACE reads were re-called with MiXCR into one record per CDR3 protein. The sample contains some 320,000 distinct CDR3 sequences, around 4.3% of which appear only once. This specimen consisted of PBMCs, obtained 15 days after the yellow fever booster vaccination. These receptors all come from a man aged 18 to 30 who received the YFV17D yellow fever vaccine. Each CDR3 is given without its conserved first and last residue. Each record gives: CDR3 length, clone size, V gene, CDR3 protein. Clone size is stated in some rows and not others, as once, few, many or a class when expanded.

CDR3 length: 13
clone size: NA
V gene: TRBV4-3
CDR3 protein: ASSQQEHYTDTQY

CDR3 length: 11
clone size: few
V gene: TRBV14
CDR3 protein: ASSQDLGNEQF

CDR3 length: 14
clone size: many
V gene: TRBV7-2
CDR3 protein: ASSLLNLGQSYGYT

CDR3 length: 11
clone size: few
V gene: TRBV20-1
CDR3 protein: SARDRGQETQY

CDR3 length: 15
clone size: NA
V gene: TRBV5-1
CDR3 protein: ASSLIALGRANEKLF

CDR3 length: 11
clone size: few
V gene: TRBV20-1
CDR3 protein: SARADRGNNQF

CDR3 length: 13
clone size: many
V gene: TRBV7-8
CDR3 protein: ASSFQDGSGETQY

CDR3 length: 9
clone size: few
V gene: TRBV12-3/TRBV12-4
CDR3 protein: ASRLGVEQY

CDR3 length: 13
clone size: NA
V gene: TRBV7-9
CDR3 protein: ASSLSGGAEEKLF

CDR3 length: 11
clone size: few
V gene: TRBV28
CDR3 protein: ASEGSNTGELF

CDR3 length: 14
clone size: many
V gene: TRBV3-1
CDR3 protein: ASSQFQTGFGSPLH

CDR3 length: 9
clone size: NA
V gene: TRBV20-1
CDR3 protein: SASGVWGYT

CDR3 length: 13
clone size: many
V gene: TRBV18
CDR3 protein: ASSRDAGGNSPLH

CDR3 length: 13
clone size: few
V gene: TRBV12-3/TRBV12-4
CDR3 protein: ASSLVQTVTGELF

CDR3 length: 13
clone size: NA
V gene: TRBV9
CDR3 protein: ASSGDGGYQETQY

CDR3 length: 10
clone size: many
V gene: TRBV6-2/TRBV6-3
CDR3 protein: ASSTPGDTQY

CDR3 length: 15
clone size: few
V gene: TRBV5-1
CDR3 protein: ASSPSLTGGIVYGYT

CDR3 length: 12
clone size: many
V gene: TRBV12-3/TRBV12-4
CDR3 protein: ASSHQTGASPLH

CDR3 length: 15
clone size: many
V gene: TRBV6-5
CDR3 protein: ASSYVSAGQSGNTIY

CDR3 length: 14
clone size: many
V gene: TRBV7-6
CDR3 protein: ASSHVPGRNYNEQF

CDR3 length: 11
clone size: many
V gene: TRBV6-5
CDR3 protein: ASRPTANYGYT

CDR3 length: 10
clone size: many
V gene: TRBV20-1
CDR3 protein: SAFLQGHGYT

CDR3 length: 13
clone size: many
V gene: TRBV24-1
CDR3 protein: ATSDVAGGTDTQY

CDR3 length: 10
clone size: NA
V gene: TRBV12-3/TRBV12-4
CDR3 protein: ASSSGTRGYT

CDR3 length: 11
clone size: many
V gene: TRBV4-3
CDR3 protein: ASSQDWEGELF

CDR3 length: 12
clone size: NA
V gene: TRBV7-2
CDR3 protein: ASSTPSLGRGCF

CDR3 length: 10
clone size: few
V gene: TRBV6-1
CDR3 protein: ASSEVQYGYT

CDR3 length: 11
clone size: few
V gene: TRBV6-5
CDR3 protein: ATSGTDPIQQY

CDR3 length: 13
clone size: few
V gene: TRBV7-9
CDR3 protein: ASSPSTGGFQPQH

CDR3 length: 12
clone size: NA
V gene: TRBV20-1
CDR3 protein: SARDVSLLDEQY

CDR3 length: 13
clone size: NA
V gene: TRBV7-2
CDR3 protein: ASSFSGTRRDTQY

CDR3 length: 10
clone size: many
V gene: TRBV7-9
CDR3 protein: ASSRGDQPQH

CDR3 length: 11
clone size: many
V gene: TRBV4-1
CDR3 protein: ASSHTGRQPQH

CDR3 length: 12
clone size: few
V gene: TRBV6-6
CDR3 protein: ASTWMATNEKLF

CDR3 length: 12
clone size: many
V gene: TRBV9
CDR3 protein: ASSVVDWGTEAF

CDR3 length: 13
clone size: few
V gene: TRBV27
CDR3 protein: ASKPGQPANYGYT

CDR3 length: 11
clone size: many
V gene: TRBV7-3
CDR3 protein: ASSSRQSGELF

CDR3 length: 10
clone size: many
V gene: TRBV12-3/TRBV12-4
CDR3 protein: ASSYLVQPQH

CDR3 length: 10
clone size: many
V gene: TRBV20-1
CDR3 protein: SARRTGETQY

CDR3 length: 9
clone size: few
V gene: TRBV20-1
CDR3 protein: SAIQGPEAF

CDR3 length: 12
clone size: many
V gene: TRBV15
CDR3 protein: ATEEDRGNTEAF

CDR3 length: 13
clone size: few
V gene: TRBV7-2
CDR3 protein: ASSFYSGPTGELF

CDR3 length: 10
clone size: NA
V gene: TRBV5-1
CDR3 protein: ASSLVESEQY

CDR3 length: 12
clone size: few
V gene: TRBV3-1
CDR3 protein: ASSYGTGDSPLH

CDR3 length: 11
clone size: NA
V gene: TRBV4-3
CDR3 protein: ASSHSDRGEQY

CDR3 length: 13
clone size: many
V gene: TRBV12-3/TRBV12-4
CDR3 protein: ASSQSGGLTDTQY

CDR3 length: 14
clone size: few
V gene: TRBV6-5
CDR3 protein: ASRTTGVAYNSPLH

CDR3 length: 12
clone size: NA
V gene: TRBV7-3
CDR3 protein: ASSLTAGYTEAF

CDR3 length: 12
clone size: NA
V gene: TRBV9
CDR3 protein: ASSPAPEGYGYT

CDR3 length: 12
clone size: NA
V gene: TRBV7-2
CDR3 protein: ASSSAQANTEAF

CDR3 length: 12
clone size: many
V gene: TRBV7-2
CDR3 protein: ASSPGVYNSPLH